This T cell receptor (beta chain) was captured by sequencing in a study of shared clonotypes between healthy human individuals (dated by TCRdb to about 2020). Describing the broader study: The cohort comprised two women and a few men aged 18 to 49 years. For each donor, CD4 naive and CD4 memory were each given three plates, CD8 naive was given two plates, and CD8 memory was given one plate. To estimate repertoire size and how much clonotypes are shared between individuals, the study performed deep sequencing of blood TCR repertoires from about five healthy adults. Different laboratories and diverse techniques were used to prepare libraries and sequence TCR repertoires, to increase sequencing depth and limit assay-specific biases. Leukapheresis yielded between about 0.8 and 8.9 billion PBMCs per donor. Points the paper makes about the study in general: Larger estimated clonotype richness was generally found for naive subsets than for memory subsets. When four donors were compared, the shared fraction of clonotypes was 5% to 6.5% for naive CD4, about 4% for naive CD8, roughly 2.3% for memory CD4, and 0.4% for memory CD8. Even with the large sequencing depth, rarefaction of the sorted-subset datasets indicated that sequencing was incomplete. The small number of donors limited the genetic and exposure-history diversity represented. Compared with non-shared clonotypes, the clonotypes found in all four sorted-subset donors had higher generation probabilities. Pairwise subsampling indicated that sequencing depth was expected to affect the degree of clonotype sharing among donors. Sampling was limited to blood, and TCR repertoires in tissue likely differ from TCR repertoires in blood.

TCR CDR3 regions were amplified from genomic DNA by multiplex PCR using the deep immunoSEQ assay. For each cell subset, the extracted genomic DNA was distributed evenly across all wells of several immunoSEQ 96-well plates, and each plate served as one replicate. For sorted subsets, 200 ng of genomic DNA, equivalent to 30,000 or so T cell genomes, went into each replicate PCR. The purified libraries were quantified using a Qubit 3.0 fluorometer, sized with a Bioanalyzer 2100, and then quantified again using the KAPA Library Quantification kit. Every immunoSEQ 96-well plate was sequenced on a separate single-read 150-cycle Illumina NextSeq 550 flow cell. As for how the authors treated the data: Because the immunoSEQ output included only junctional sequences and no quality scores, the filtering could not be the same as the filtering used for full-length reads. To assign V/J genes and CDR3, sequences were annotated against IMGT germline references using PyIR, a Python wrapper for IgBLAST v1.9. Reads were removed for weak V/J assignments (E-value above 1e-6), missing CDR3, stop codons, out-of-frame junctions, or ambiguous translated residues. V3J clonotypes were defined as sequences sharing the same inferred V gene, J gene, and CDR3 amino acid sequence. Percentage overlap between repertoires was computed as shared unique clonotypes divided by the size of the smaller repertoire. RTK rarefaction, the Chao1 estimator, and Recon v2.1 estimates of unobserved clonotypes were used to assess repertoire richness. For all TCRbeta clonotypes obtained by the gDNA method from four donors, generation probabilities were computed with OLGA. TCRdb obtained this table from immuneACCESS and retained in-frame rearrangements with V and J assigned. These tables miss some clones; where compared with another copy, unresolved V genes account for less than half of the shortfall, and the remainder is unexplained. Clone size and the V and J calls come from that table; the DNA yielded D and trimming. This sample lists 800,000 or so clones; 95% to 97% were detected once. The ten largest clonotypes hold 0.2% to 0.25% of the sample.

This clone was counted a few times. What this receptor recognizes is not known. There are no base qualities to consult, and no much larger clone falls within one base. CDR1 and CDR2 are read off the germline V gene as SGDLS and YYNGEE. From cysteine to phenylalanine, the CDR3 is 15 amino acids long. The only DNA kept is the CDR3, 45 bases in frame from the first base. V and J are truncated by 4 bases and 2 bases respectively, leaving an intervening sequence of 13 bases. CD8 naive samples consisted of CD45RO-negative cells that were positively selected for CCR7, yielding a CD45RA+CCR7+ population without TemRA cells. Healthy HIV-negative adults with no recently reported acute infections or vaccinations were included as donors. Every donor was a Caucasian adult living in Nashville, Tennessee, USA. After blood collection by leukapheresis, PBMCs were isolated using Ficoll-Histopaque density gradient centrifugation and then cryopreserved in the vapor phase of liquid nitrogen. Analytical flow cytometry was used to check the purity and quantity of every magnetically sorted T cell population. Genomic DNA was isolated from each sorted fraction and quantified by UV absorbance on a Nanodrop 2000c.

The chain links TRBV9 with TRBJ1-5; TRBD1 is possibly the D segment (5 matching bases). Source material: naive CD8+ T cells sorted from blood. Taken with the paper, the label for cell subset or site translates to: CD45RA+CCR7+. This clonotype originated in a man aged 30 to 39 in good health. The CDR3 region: CASSPGMGGNQPQHF. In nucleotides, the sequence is TGTGCCAGCAGCCCGGGGATGGGGGGCAATCAGCCCCAGCATTTT. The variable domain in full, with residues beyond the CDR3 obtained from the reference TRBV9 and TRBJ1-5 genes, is DSGVTQTPKHLITATGQRVTLRCSPRSGDLSVYWYQQSLDQGLQFLIQYYNGEERAKGNILERFSAQQFPDLHSELNLSSLELGDSALYFCASSPGMGGNQPQHFGDGTRLSIL.